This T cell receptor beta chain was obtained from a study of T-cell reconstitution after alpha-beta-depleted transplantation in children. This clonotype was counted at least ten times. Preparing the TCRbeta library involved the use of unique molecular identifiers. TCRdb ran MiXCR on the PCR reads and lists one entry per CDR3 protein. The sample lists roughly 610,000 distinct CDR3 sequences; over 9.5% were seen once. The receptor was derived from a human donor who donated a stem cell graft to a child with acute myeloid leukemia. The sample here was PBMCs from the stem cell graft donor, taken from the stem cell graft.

CDR3 region: CASSQGASGSKETQYF. The DNA for the CDR3 is TGTGCCAGCAGTCAGGGGGCTAGCGGGAGTAAAGAGACCCAGTACTTC. The V call is TRBV7-2, the J call TRBJ2-5, with 10 nucleotides matching TRBD2. The germline V gene encodes CDR1 SGHTA and CDR2 FQGNSA. Trimming cost V 6 bases and J 3 bases; bases outside gene matches: 10. The CDR3 runs to 16 residues.